This TCR beta chain emerged from a study of blood T cell repertoires in COVID-19. As for the study in general: Acute-phase and convalescent COVID-19 samples originated in the United States, Italy and Spain. PBMCs, B-cell-depleted T cells, or T cells provided the cDNA or gDNA that made up the material.

Authors' methods: Amplification from reference gene primers served as the basis for estimated nucleated cell counts. The repertoire was sequenced with immunoSEQ multiplex PCR; TCRdb's copy has only in-frame clones and lacks some. Clone size and the V and J calls come from that table; the DNA yielded D and trimming. The repertoire holds a few hundred thousand clones, with around 90% as singletons. This clone was seen just once. V lost 4 bases and J lost 7, with 14 bases in between. CDR3 length: 13 amino acids. This rearrangement joins TRBV12-3 or TRBV12-4 to TRBJ2-7, with a weak D call TRBD1 (6 bases). Sequenced material: peripheral blood. The clonotype was recovered from a man aged 50-59 years with acute or convalescent COVID-19. The CDR3 is CASSSRDTLEQYF. The CDR3 DNA sequence: TGTGCCAGCAGTTCCCGGGACACCTTGGAGCAGTACTTC.